This paragraph covers one T cell receptor beta chain sequence. Vbeta (60) and Jbeta (13) primers were used in the PCR. Libraries were prepared by immunoSEQ multiplex PCR; TCRdb keeps only in-frame clonotypes and omits some of them. This table has 200,000 to 300,000 clones, approximately 84% appearing once. V was pared by 0 bases and J by 4 bases, with 10 bases between. CDR1 GTSNPN and CDR2 SVGIG come from the germline V gene (reference sequence). CDR3 length: 14 amino acids. This specimen comes from a study of cytomegalovirus exposure and HLA in healthy donors. The chain links TRBV30 to TRBJ1-3; possibly TRBD1 for D (6 bases). The sequence derives from a woman aged 40 to 50 in good health and CMV-seropositive. The sample comprised PBMCs. The CDR3: CAWSVGGDGNTIYF. The CDR3 DNA reads TGTGCCTGGAGTGTAGGGGGAGACGGAAACACCATATATTTT.